This T cell receptor (beta chain) was sequenced during a study of shared clonotypes between healthy human individuals. Study-wide results and caveats: What limited the represented genetic and exposure-history diversity was the small number of donors.

The assay was run at deep level. This table comes from immunoSEQ multiplex PCR, and its TCRdb copy is limited to in-frame clones, with some not included. The profile shows millions of clones, 85% to 95% of them singletons. Turning to this clone: Its antigen is not known.

The V and J ends lost 1 base and 0 bases, in that order; junction bases with no gene match: 2. Germline-derived CDR1 and CDR2 are SNHLY and FYNNEI. The CDR3 covers 16 residues. This clonotype was obtained from a man younger than 35 in good health. Some clones in this sample may be carry-over from other donors' samples. This sequence joins TRBV2 and TRBJ2-7; 11 positions agree with TRBD2. Sequenced input: naive CD4+ T cells from PBMCs. The subset: CD45RA+ positively selected. CDR3 sequence (DNA): TGTGCCAGCAGTGAAGGGACTAGCGGGTACTCCTACGAGCAGTACTTC. As protein: CASSEGTSGYSYEQYF.